This T cell receptor beta chain was found in a study of tumor-infiltrating lymphocytes in primary liver carcinoma. Study context: Patients underwent surgical resection for primary liver carcinoma.

Total RNA amounting to 500 ng was the source from which TCR beta cDNA was made with a constant-region primer. Investigators got TCR beta libraries out of three nested multiplex PCR rounds, done with slightly modified ARM-PCR. The study ran its first two PCR rounds for roughly 9 cycles each, using TRBV1-TRBV30 forward primers and a C-beta reverse primer. TCRdb fed the multiplex PCR reads into MiXCR, producing one record per CDR3 protein. The data hold 300,000 to 350,000 distinct CDR3 sequences, with around 60% observed a single time. This CDR3 contains 16 residues. From germline, CDR1 is SEHNR and CDR2 FQNEAQ (reference sequence). V trimming: 6 bases; J trimming: 4 bases; junction bases outside the gene matches: 12. Alongside blood RNA obtained from unsorted whole blood, germline DNA was also extracted. Chronic HBV infection affected patients, none of whom had received treatment. Whole-study results and caveats: Bulk unsorted material prevented CD4+ and CD8+ repertoire comparison. Relative to tumor region pairs, the tumor-adjacent and tumor-blood pairs showed overlap that was lower.

Comment on this clonotype: The antigen is unknown.

Material: peripheral blood. The rearrangement uses TRBV7-9 and TRBJ2-1; 7 bases match TRBD2. The clonotype was recovered from a man aged 35 to 55 with primary liver carcinoma and hepatitis B virus infection. CDR3 loop: CASRDPGRGVYNEQFF. As DNA, the CDR3 is TGTGCCAGCAGAGACCCGGGGAGGGGCGTGTACAATGAGCAGTTCTTC.